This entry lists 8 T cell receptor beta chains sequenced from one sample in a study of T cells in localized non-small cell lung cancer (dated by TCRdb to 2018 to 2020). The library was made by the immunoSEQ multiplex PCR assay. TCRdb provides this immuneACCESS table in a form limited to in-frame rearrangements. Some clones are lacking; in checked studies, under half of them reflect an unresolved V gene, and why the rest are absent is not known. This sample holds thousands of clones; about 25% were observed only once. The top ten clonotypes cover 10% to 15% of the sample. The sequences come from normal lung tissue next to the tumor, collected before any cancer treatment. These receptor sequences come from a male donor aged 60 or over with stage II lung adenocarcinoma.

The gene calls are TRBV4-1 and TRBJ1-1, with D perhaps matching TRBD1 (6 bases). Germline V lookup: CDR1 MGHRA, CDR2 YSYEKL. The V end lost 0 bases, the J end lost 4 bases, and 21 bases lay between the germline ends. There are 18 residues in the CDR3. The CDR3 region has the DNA TGCGCCAGCAGCCAAGACCTTCGCGTCCACAGGGAGGTCACTGAAGCTTTCTTT. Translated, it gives CASSQDLRVHREVTEAFF.

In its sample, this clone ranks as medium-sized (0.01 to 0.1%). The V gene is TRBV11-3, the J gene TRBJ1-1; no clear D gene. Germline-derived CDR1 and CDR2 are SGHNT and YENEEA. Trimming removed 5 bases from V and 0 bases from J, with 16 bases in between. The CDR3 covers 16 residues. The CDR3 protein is CASSQAPARLNTEAFF. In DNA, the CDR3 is TGTGCCAGCAGCCAAGCCCCCGCCAGGCTGAACACTGAAGCTTTCTTT. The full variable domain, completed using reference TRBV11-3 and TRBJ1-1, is EAGVVQSPRYKIIEKKQPVAFWCNPISGHNTLYWYLQNLGQGPELLIRYENEEAVDDSQLPKDRFSAERLKGVDSTLKIQPAELGDSAVYLCASSQAPARLNTEAFFGQGTRLTVV.

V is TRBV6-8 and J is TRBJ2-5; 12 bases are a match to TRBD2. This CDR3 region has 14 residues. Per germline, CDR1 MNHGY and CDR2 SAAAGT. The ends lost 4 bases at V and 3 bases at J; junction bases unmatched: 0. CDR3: CASSWTSGEETQYF. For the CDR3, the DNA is TGTGCCAGCAGTTGGACTAGCGGGGAAGAGACCCAGTACTTC.

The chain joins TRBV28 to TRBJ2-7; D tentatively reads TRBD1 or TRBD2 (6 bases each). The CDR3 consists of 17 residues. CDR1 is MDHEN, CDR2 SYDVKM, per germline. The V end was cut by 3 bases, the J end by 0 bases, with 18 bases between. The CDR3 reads CASSFPGAGRGSYEQYF. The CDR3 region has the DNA TGTGCCAGCAGTTTTCCGGGGGCAGGGCGGGGCTCCTACGAGCAGTACTTC.

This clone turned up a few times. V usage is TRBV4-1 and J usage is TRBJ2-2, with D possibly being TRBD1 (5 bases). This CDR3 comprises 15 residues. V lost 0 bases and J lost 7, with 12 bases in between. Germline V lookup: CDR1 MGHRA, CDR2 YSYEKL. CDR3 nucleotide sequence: TGCGCCAGCAGCCAAGATAGGAGAACAGGCGGGGAGCTGTTTTTT. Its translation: CASSQDRRTGGELFF.

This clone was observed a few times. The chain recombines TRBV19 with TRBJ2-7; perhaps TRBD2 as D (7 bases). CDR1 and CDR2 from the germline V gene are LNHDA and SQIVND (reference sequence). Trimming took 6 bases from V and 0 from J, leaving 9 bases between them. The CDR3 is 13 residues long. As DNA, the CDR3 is TGTGCCAGTAGGCGGGGGCACTCCTACGAGCAGTACTTC. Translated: CASRRGHSYEQYF.

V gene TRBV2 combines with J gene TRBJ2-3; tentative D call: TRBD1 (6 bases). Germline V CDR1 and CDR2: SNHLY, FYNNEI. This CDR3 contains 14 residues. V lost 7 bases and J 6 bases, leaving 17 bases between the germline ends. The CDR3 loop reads CASIPGQRRDTQYF. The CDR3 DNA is TGTGCCAGCATTCCGGGACAAAGGAGGGATACGCAGTATTTT.

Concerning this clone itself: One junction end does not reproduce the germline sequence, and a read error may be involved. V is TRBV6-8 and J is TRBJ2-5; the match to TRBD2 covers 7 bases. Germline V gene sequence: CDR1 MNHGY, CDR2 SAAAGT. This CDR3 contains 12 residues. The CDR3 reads CAISRGEETQYF. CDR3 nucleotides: TGTGCCATCAGTCGGGGGGAAGAGACCCAGTACTTC.